This is a list of T cell receptor beta chains from one sample in a study of cytomegalovirus exposure and HLA in healthy donors. The method was immunoSEQ multiplex PCR; TCRdb's version includes in-frame clones alone and lacks a portion of them. The table lists about 120,000 clones, approximately 72% of them singletons. Sequenced: PBMCs. These receptor sequences come from a woman between 50 and 59 years old in good health and CMV-seropositive. The CDR3 runs from the conserved cysteine through the conserved F or W. D genes are given only for firm matches. Size is omitted from some rows. Given values are once, few, many or a class for expanded clones.

j_call clone_size d_call v_call cdr3_nt cdr3_aa
TRBJ1-2 . . TRBV7-2 TGTGCCAGCAGCCCCCTCGGACCGGGAAGCTATGGCTACACCTTC CASSPLGPGSYGYTF
TRBJ1-1 . . TRBV19 TGTGCCAGCTCACAGAACATGAACACTGAAGCTTTCTTT CASSQNMNTEAFF
TRBJ1-5 . . TRBV6-5 TGTGCCAGCAGGAGGTATAGCAATCAGCCCCAGCATTTT CASRRYSNQPQHF
TRBJ2-5 . . TRBV29-1 TGCAGCGTTGGGCCCCGAACGTCACAAGAGACCCAGTACTTC CSVGPRTSQETQYF
TRBJ2-7 . TRBD2 TRBV28 TGTGCCGTAGGGCCCCAGCGGGGGACCTACGAGCAGTACTTC CAVGPQRGTYEQYF
TRBJ2-2 once TRBD2 TRBV7-2 TGTGCCAGCAGCTTAGGGGTCGGGGGGACCGGGGAGCTGTTTTTT CASSLGVGGTGELFF
TRBJ1-1 . TRBD1 TRBV7-9 TGTGCCAGCAGCTGGGACAGCGGGTACGCTGAAGCTTTCTTT CASSWDSGYAEAFF
TRBJ2-7 . TRBD2 TRBV2 TGTGCCACGGGGAGGGAGGTTGACGAGCAGTACTTC CATGREVDEQYF
TRBJ1-5 once TRBD1 TRBV4-2 TGTGCCAGCAGCCAAGATTTCCAGGGGGTTCAGCCCCAGCATTTT CASSQDFQGVQPQHF
TRBJ1-5 few . TRBV6-5 TGTGCCAGCAGTACACAGGGAATTCAGCCCCAGCATTTT CASSTQGIQPQHF
TRBJ2-3 many TRBD2 TRBV13 TGTGCCAGCAGCTCCGGTGGACTAGCGGGGGGCAAAACCACAGATACGCAGTATTTT CASSSGGLAGGKTTDTQYF
TRBJ2-1 . . TRBV29-1 TGCAGCGTTGAAGGCAGGGGCGGGTACAATGAGCAGTTCTTC CSVEGRGGYNEQFF
TRBJ2-7 . TRBD1 TRBV30 TGTGCCTGGAGTTCAGGACAGGGGGCTTACGAGCAGTACTTC CAWSSGQGAYEQYF
TRBJ2-3 . TRBD2 TRBV5-4 TGTGCCAGCAGGGTGACTAGCGACACAGATACGCAGTATTTT CASRVTSDTDTQYF
TRBJ1-5 few TRBD1 TRBV4-3 TGCGCCAGCAGCCAAGGGACAGGGTATCAGCCCCAGCATTTT CASSQGTGYQPQHF
TRBJ2-7 few TRBD1 TRBV10-3 TGTGCCATCAGTGAACGGACAGGGGAAGACGAGCAGTACTTC CAISERTGEDEQYF
TRBJ2-5 . . TRBV29-1 TGCAGCGTTGAAGTTGCTGGACCGGAGGCCCAGTACTTC CSVEVAGPEAQYF
TRBJ2-7 . . TRBV30 TGTGCCTGGACCCCGGGTCTAACCTACGAGCAGTACTTC CAWTPGLTYEQYF
TRBJ1-2 few . TRBV6-5 TGTGCCAGCAGTTACACACCCAACTATGGCTACACCTTC CASSYTPNYGYTF
TRBJ2-3 . TRBD2 TRBV9 TGTGCCAGCAGCGTAGAAGGACTAGCGGGGGGTGCCGTAGATACGCAGTATTTT CASSVEGLAGGAVDTQYF
TRBJ2-7 . . TRBV5-1 TGCGCCAGCAGCGGGGGGGGACAGGACTCCCACGAGCAGTACTTC CASSGGGQDSHEQYF
TRBJ1-1 . . TRBV4-3 TGCGCCAGCAGCCAAGATCGTTTGGGGCAGGGAGGAGCTTTCTTT CASSQDRLGQGGAFF
TRBJ1-3 . . TRBV5-6 TGTGCCAGCAGCAATTCGGGAGGGGCCGGAAACACCATATATTTT CASSNSGGAGNTIYF
TRBJ2-7 once . TRBV11-3 TGTGCCAGCAGCTTGACGGGAGCCTACGAGCAGTACTTC CASSLTGAYEQYF
TRBJ1-6 . . TRBV5-6 TGTGCCAGCAGCGCGCCGGGAAGCTCCTATAATTCACCCCTCCACTTT CASSAPGSSYNSPLHF
TRBJ2-2 . . TRBV6-4 TGTGCCAGCAGGGCGGTATGGCACACCGGGGAGCTGTTTTTT CASRAVWHTGELFF
TRBJ1-2 few TRBD1 TRBV6-5 TGTGCCAGCAGACAGGGGTGGCCTAACTATGGCTACACCTTC CASRQGWPNYGYTF
TRBJ2-1 . TRBD2 TRBV4-2 TGTGCCAGCAGCCAAGATCTAGCGGGAGGCAGTGAGCAGTTCTTC CASSQDLAGGSEQFF
TRBJ2-3 . TRBD2 TRBV5-1 TGCGCCAGCAAGGCTAGCGGGACCCAAGGGGATACGCAGTATTTT CASKASGTQGDTQYF
TRBJ2-3 . TRBD2 TRBV10-3 TGTGCCATTCAAGAGACTAGCGAGGGAGATACGCAGTATTTT CAIQETSEGDTQYF
TRBJ2-7 . TRBD1 TRBV6-1 TGTGCCAGCAGTGACGGGACAGGGGCTCGTTACGAGCAGTACTTC CASSDGTGARYEQYF
TRBJ1-2 . TRBD1 TRBV27 TGTGCCAGCAGTTTAGGTCCGGCAGGGGGCGGCTACACCTTC CASSLGPAGGGYTF
TRBJ2-3 few TRBD2 TRBV5-4 TGTGCCAGCAGCCCTGGACTAGCGGTTCCCTTATCAGATACGCAGTATTTT CASSPGLAVPLSDTQYF
TRBJ1-5 . . TRBV18 TGTGCCAGCTCGCTGACAGGTATTTTTGTTGATCAGCCCCAGCATTTT CASSLTGIFVDQPQHF
TRBJ2-1 . TRBD2 TRBV2 TGTGCCAGCAACCTTGGGGGGGAGGGCTCCTACAATGAGCAGTTCTTC CASNLGGEGSYNEQFF
TRBJ2-1 . TRBD2 TRBV5-6 TGTGCCAGCACGGTCGTGGGACTAGCGGGAAGTAGGCCCTACAATGAGCAGTTCTTC CASTVVGLAGSRPYNEQFF